The rows below give T cell receptor beta chains drawn from one sample of a study of beta chain features in type 1 diabetes. TCRdb's copy holds only in-frame clones and misses some; the assay was immunoSEQ multiplex PCR. The table lists nearly 700,000 clones, 13% of them singletons. Sequenced sample: naive CD4+ T cells from blood. These receptor sequences come from a man between 18 and 29 years old with type 1 diabetes. The CDR3 runs from the conserved cysteine through the conserved F or W. The D gene is left open where the match is weak. Some rows mark clone size as missing; the rest say once, few, many or name a class of expanded clone.

j_gene: TRBJ2-3
abundance: .
d_gene: .
v_gene: TRBV28
CDR3nt: TGTGCCAGCAGCCCGCCAGGGGATGTCACAGATACGCAGTATTTT
CDR3aa: CASSPPGDVTDTQYF

j_gene: TRBJ1-2
abundance: few
d_gene: TRBD1
v_gene: TRBV28
CDR3nt: TGTGCCAGCAGTTTATTTCAGGGGGAAGGATATGGCTACACCTTC
CDR3aa: CASSLFQGEGYGYTF

j_gene: TRBJ2-5
abundance: few
d_gene: TRBD2
v_gene: TRBV9
CDR3nt: TGTGCCAGCAGCGTAGGTCCGACTAGCGGGGGACAAGAGACCCAGTACTTC
CDR3aa: CASSVGPTSGGQETQYF

j_gene: TRBJ2-3
abundance: .
d_gene: .
v_gene: TRBV30
CDR3nt: TGTGCCTGGAGTGTAGAAGCGGATCGCACAGATACGCAGTATTTT
CDR3aa: CAWSVEADRTDTQYF

j_gene: TRBJ1-2
abundance: few
d_gene: TRBD1
v_gene: TRBV20-1
CDR3nt: TGCAGTGCTTCGGACAGGGATGACTACACCTTC
CDR3aa: CSASDRDDYTF

j_gene: TRBJ2-6
abundance: few
d_gene: .
v_gene: TRBV4-1
CDR3nt: TGCGCCAGCAGCCAAGGGCTCGCTGGGGCCAACGTCCTGACTTTC
CDR3aa: CASSQGLAGANVLTF

j_gene: TRBJ1-2
abundance: few
d_gene: .
v_gene: TRBV29-1
CDR3nt: TGCAGCGTTCCCAGCGAGTCTAACTATGGCTACACCTTC
CDR3aa: CSVPSESNYGYTF

j_gene: TRBJ2-4
abundance: few
d_gene: TRBD1
v_gene: TRBV5-1
CDR3nt: TGCGCCAGCAGCGTAGCTCCGGGACAGGGAGACATTCAGTACTTC
CDR3aa: CASSVAPGQGDIQYF

j_gene: TRBJ1-1
abundance: few
d_gene: TRBD1
v_gene: TRBV29-1
CDR3nt: TGCAGCGTTGGGCGGACAGGGGGCAACACTGAAGCTTTCTTT
CDR3aa: CSVGRTGGNTEAFF

j_gene: TRBJ2-2
abundance: .
d_gene: .
v_gene: TRBV5-3
CDR3nt: TGTGCAGGAACGGCAACCGGGGAGCTGTTTTTT
CDR3aa: CAGTATGELFF

j_gene: TRBJ1-5
abundance: few
d_gene: .
v_gene: TRBV5-6
CDR3nt: TGTGCCAGCAGCTTGGGTTCAGGGGTAGGGTTGGCGCCCCAGCATTTT
CDR3aa: CASSLGSGVGLAPQHF

j_gene: TRBJ1-2
abundance: .
d_gene: .
v_gene: TRBV18
CDR3nt: TGTGCCAGCTCACCACCGTGGGTAAATGGCTACACCTTC
CDR3aa: CASSPPWVNGYTF